Listed below are T cell receptor beta chains from one sample, sequenced in a study of cytomegalovirus exposure and HLA in healthy donors. Method: immunoSEQ multiplex PCR; TCRdb's copy keeps in-frame clones and lacks some. The table has 110,000 or so clones, roughly 72% seen once; the top ten hold roughly 4.2%. Input material: PBMCs. Receptor source: a woman in her forties in good health and CMV-seropositive. CDR3s include the opening cysteine and the closing phenylalanine or tryptophan. The order of the fields is V gene, J gene, clone size, D gene, CDR3 DNA, CDR3 protein. D genes are given only for firm matches. Clone sizes are given selectively: once, few, many, or a class where the clone is expanded.

v_call: TRBV6-1; j_call: TRBJ1-6; clone_size: .; d_call: .; cdr3_nt: TGTGCCAGCAGTGAATCGGGGGTAACGATCACCCTCCACTTT; cdr3_aa: CASSESGVTITLHF
v_call: TRBV27; j_call: TRBJ2-7; clone_size: .; d_call: TRBD1; cdr3_nt: TGTGCCAGCAGTCGGACAGGGAACGAGCAGTACTTC; cdr3_aa: CASSRTGNEQYF
v_call: TRBV7-9; j_call: TRBJ2-1; clone_size: .; d_call: TRBD1; cdr3_nt: TGTGCCAGCAGCGGCGAGGGACAGAAGAATGAGCAGTTCTTC; cdr3_aa: CASSGEGQKNEQFF
v_call: TRBV28; j_call: TRBJ1-4; clone_size: .; d_call: .; cdr3_nt: TGTGCCACCTCCTTCGGAGCGAACAAAAAACTGTTTTTT; cdr3_aa: CATSFGANKKLFF
v_call: TRBV5-6; j_call: TRBJ1-1; clone_size: few; d_call: .; cdr3_nt: TGTGCCAGCAGCTTGGAATGGCAGTCGAACACTGAAGCTTTCTTT; cdr3_aa: CASSLEWQSNTEAFF
v_call: TRBV5-1; j_call: TRBJ1-6; clone_size: .; d_call: TRBD1; cdr3_nt: TGCGCCAGCAGCTTGGGGAACAGGGGGCTGTCCTATAATTCACCCCTCCACTTT; cdr3_aa: CASSLGNRGLSYNSPLHF
v_call: TRBV5-4; j_call: TRBJ1-1; clone_size: .; d_call: TRBD1; cdr3_nt: TGTGCCAGCAGGGCCTGGGACAGCAACACTGAAGCTTTCTTT; cdr3_aa: CASRAWDSNTEAFF
v_call: TRBV6-1; j_call: TRBJ1-2; clone_size: .; d_call: .; cdr3_nt: TGTGCCCTTTTATTCGGGGGTTGGGGCTATGGCTACACCTTC; cdr3_aa: CALLFGGWGYGYTF
v_call: TRBV5-1; j_call: TRBJ2-3; clone_size: .; d_call: .; cdr3_nt: TGCGCCAGCAGCTTGTGGCGGGGTCTTAATACGCAGTATTTT; cdr3_aa: CASSLWRGLNTQYF
v_call: TRBV7-2; j_call: TRBJ1-6; clone_size: .; d_call: .; cdr3_nt: TGTGCCAGCTCCCGGAGGCAGGAGGTCGGGTCACCCCTCCACTTT; cdr3_aa: CASSRRQEVGSPLHF
v_call: TRBV18; j_call: TRBJ1-4; clone_size: .; d_call: .; cdr3_nt: TGTGCCAGCTCACCCCGACAGTTTGGGGAAAAACTGTTTTTT; cdr3_aa: CASSPRQFGEKLFF
v_call: TRBV15; j_call: TRBJ2-1; clone_size: .; d_call: .; cdr3_nt: TGTGCCACCAGCAGAGATCTAGGTAGTCTCGGGAGTGAGCAGTTCTTC; cdr3_aa: CATSRDLGSLGSEQFF
v_call: TRBV9; j_call: TRBJ1-1; clone_size: .; d_call: TRBD1; cdr3_nt: TGTGCCAGCAGCGCCCAGGGGGTCGGCACTGAAGCTTTCTTT; cdr3_aa: CASSAQGVGTEAFF
v_call: TRBV14; j_call: TRBJ1-2; clone_size: .; d_call: TRBD1; cdr3_nt: TGTGCCAGCAGTAAGGACAGGGATGGCTACACCTTC; cdr3_aa: CASSKDRDGYTF
v_call: TRBV4-3; j_call: TRBJ2-2; clone_size: .; d_call: .; cdr3_nt: TGCGCCAGCAGCCAAGATCGGGGACTTGCGAACACCGGGGAGCTGTTTTTT; cdr3_aa: CASSQDRGLANTGELFF
v_call: TRBV6-1; j_call: TRBJ2-6; clone_size: .; d_call: TRBD1; cdr3_nt: TGTGCCACGGACAGGGGAGTTGGTGGGGCCAACGTCCTGACTTTC; cdr3_aa: CATDRGVGGANVLTF
v_call: TRBV5-1; j_call: TRBJ2-5; clone_size: .; d_call: TRBD1; cdr3_nt: TGCGCCAGCAGCCCACAGGGGGCCCAAGAGACCCAGTACTTC; cdr3_aa: CASSPQGAQETQYF
v_call: TRBV19; j_call: TRBJ2-3; clone_size: .; d_call: TRBD2; cdr3_nt: TGTGCCAGTAGCTCAGCGGGAGCCGCCACAGATACGCAGTATTTT; cdr3_aa: CASSSAGAATDTQYF
v_call: TRBV2; j_call: TRBJ1-2; clone_size: .; d_call: .; cdr3_nt: TGTGCCACCCCTCAACGCGGGGTGGCGGGCTACACCTTC; cdr3_aa: CATPQRGVAGYTF
v_call: TRBV15; j_call: TRBJ1-2; clone_size: few; d_call: .; cdr3_nt: TGTGCCACCAGCAGAGATCACTTGTTAACAGGGAACTATGGCTACACCTTC; cdr3_aa: CATSRDHLLTGNYGYTF
v_call: TRBV5-1; j_call: TRBJ2-2; clone_size: .; d_call: .; cdr3_nt: TGCGCCAGCAGCTTGGGGGAGAGCACCGGGGAGCTGTTTTTT; cdr3_aa: CASSLGESTGELFF
v_call: TRBV5-1; j_call: TRBJ2-6; clone_size: .; d_call: .; cdr3_nt: TGCGCCAGCAGCTCCGGGACGGGGAGGTCTGGGGCCAACGTCCTGACTTTC; cdr3_aa: CASSSGTGRSGANVLTF
v_call: TRBV18; j_call: TRBJ1-5; clone_size: once; d_call: .; cdr3_nt: TGTGCCAGCTCCGTCCGACAGAAAAGGGGTCAGCCCCAGCATTTT; cdr3_aa: CASSVRQKRGQPQHF
v_call: TRBV4-3; j_call: TRBJ1-4; clone_size: .; d_call: .; cdr3_nt: TGCGCCAGCAGCCAAGATCCTGGGGGCACTAATGAAAAACTGTTTTTT; cdr3_aa: CASSQDPGGTNEKLFF
v_call: TRBV10-3; j_call: TRBJ2-7; clone_size: .; d_call: TRBD1; cdr3_nt: TGTGCCATCAGTGGAGGGGGCCTAAGCTCCTACGAGCAGTACTTC; cdr3_aa: CAISGGGLSSYEQYF
v_call: TRBV7-3; j_call: TRBJ1-1; clone_size: .; d_call: .; cdr3_nt: TGTGCCAGCAGCTTACTAGGGGTGAACACTGAAGCTTTCTTT; cdr3_aa: CASSLLGVNTEAFF
v_call: TRBV9; j_call: TRBJ2-1; clone_size: few; d_call: TRBD2; cdr3_nt: TGTGCCAGCAGCGACAGGGAAGGACTAGCGGGCGATGAGCAGTTCTTC; cdr3_aa: CASSDREGLAGDEQFF
v_call: TRBV6-5; j_call: TRBJ2-7; clone_size: .; d_call: TRBD1; cdr3_nt: TGTGCCAGCAGTTACTCGGGACAGCCATACGAGCAGTACTTC; cdr3_aa: CASSYSGQPYEQYF
v_call: TRBV2; j_call: TRBJ1-2; clone_size: .; d_call: .; cdr3_nt: TGTGCCAGCAGTGTCAGGGAGGGGAACTATGGCTACACCTTC; cdr3_aa: CASSVREGNYGYTF
v_call: TRBV7-2; j_call: TRBJ2-5; clone_size: .; d_call: .; cdr3_nt: TGTGCCAGCAGCTTAAAAGACTTCGGGGGTAAGACCCAGTACTTC; cdr3_aa: CASSLKDFGGKTQYF
v_call: TRBV4-2; j_call: TRBJ1-2; clone_size: .; d_call: .; cdr3_nt: TGTGCCAGCAGCCCCCCATACAGTACTAACTATGGCTACACCTTC; cdr3_aa: CASSPPYSTNYGYTF
v_call: TRBV5-6; j_call: TRBJ2-7; clone_size: once; d_call: TRBD2; cdr3_nt: TGTGCCAGCAGCCCCTCGGGGGGCGAGCAGTACTTC; cdr3_aa: CASSPSGGEQYF
v_call: TRBV7-2; j_call: TRBJ2-7; clone_size: .; d_call: .; cdr3_nt: TGTGCCAGCAGCAGCAACCCACACCGACATCCCTCCGAGCAGTACTTC; cdr3_aa: CASSSNPHRHPSEQYF
v_call: TRBV28; j_call: TRBJ1-2; clone_size: .; d_call: TRBD1; cdr3_nt: TGTGCCAGCAGTTCTCCCGGGACAGGGCTTAGCTATGGCTACACCTTC; cdr3_aa: CASSSPGTGLSYGYTF
v_call: TRBV28; j_call: TRBJ1-1; clone_size: .; d_call: .; cdr3_nt: TGTGCCAGCAGTTTATATTCCCGGGGGACTGAAGCTTTCTTT; cdr3_aa: CASSLYSRGTEAFF
v_call: TRBV6-6; j_call: TRBJ1-1; clone_size: .; d_call: .; cdr3_nt: TGTGCCAGCCATTACGGGGAGGGGTACACTGAAGCTTTCTTT; cdr3_aa: CASHYGEGYTEAFF
v_call: TRBV11-2; j_call: TRBJ2-5; clone_size: .; d_call: .; cdr3_nt: TGTGCCAGCAGCCGTACACAAGAGGCCCAGTACTTC; cdr3_aa: CASSRTQEAQYF
v_call: TRBV7-2; j_call: TRBJ2-3; clone_size: .; d_call: TRBD2; cdr3_nt: TGTGCCAGCAGCTCTAGCGGGGGGGGGACAGATACGCAGTATTTT; cdr3_aa: CASSSSGGGTDTQYF
v_call: TRBV7-9; j_call: TRBJ2-2; clone_size: .; d_call: TRBD1; cdr3_nt: TGTTCCAGCAGCTTAGTCGCCGGGACAGGGAAGGACACCGGGGAGCTGTTTTTT; cdr3_aa: CSSSLVAGTGKDTGELFF
v_call: TRBV4-2; j_call: TRBJ2-7; clone_size: .; d_call: TRBD2; cdr3_nt: TGTGCCAGCAGCACTAGCGGGGGTTACGAGCAGTACTTC; cdr3_aa: CASSTSGGYEQYF
v_call: TRBV4-3; j_call: TRBJ2-1; clone_size: once; d_call: .; cdr3_nt: TGCGCCAGCAGCCGTGGGGTAGCGAGGTTGAATGAGCAGTTCTTC; cdr3_aa: CASSRGVARLNEQFF
v_call: TRBV2; j_call: TRBJ1-6; clone_size: .; d_call: .; cdr3_nt: TGTGCCAGCTCAAGGACGGGGGATAATTCACCCCTCCACTTT; cdr3_aa: CASSRTGDNSPLHF
v_call: TRBV4-1; j_call: TRBJ1-6; clone_size: few; d_call: .; cdr3_nt: TGCGCCAGCAGCCAAGAAGCCGGGGGTCCTAATTCACCCCTCCACTTT; cdr3_aa: CASSQEAGGPNSPLHF
v_call: TRBV18; j_call: TRBJ1-1; clone_size: .; d_call: .; cdr3_nt: TGTGCCAGCTCACCTGGAGGCATGAACACTGAAGTTTTCTTT; cdr3_aa: CASSPGGMNTEVFF
v_call: TRBV5-1; j_call: TRBJ2-1; clone_size: .; d_call: .; cdr3_nt: TGCGCCAGCAGCATACAGGAGAGCTCCTACAATGAGCAGTTCTTC; cdr3_aa: CASSIQESSYNEQFF
v_call: TRBV7-2; j_call: TRBJ2-2; clone_size: .; d_call: .; cdr3_nt: TGTGCCAGCAGCACACTTGGGGTGATAACCGGGGAGCTGTCTTTT; cdr3_aa: CASSTLGVITGELSF
v_call: TRBV19; j_call: TRBJ1-2; clone_size: .; d_call: .; cdr3_nt: TGTGCCAGTAGTATTGCTTTATCGCCATGGAGGGGCTACACCTTC; cdr3_aa: CASSIALSPWRGYTF
v_call: TRBV4-1; j_call: TRBJ2-5; clone_size: .; d_call: TRBD1; cdr3_nt: TGCGCCAGCAGCCCCTACAGGGGGCGCGGGCAGTACTTC; cdr3_aa: CASSPYRGRGQYF
v_call: TRBV19; j_call: TRBJ1-2; clone_size: few; d_call: .; cdr3_nt: TGTGCCAGTAGTAATCAGGACTACCCTTCTATCGGCTACACCTTC; cdr3_aa: CASSNQDYPSIGYTF
v_call: TRBV19; j_call: TRBJ2-7; clone_size: few; d_call: .; cdr3_nt: TGTGCCAGTAGTATGATCGGGGACTCCTACGAGCAGTACTTC; cdr3_aa: CASSMIGDSYEQYF
v_call: TRBV5-5; j_call: TRBJ1-1; clone_size: .; d_call: .; cdr3_nt: TGTGCCAGCAGCTTGATTCCAGCAGGGGAGGGAACTGAAGCTTTCTTT; cdr3_aa: CASSLIPAGEGTEAFF
v_call: TRBV7-3; j_call: TRBJ1-2; clone_size: few; d_call: .; cdr3_nt: TGTGCCAGCAGCGATATCGAGGGCTATGGCTACACCTTC; cdr3_aa: CASSDIEGYGYTF
v_call: TRBV25-1; j_call: TRBJ2-7; clone_size: .; d_call: .; cdr3_nt: TGTGCCAGCAGTGAATCGACGGCGGGGACCTACGAGCAGTACTTC; cdr3_aa: CASSESTAGTYEQYF